This entry lists 2 T cell receptor beta chains sequenced from one sample in a study of blood T cell repertoires in COVID-19. The protocol was immunoSEQ multiplex PCR, while the TCRdb copy is restricted to in-frame clones and leaves out a portion. The sample carries around 130,000 clones, roughly four fifths recorded once. Material for sequencing was peripheral blood. The receptors originated from a man in his forties or fifties with active or convalescent COVID-19.

The genes are TRBV7-2 and TRBJ1-2; D is perhaps TRBD1 (6 bases). V was shortened by 3 bases and J by 6 bases, with 11 bases between the two germline ends. The CDR3 extends over 13 amino acids. Germline V gene sequence: CDR1 SGHTA, CDR2 FQGNSA. The CDR3 region is CASSFGQYDGYTF. The DNA for the CDR3 is TGTGCCAGCAGCTTCGGACAGTACGATGGCTACACCTTC.

The CDR3 coding sequence is TGTGCCAGCAGCCAGTGGCAGTACCAAGAGACCCAGTACTTC. Amino acids: CASSQWQYQETQYF. The J gene is TRBJ2-5, the V gene TRBV3-1 (or the pseudogene TRBV3-2); no clear D. The ends were cut back, 3 bases at V and 0 bases at J, with 8 bases in the middle. This CDR3 contains 14 residues. Germline V gene data show CDR1 as LGHDT and CDR2 as YNNKEL (reference sequence).